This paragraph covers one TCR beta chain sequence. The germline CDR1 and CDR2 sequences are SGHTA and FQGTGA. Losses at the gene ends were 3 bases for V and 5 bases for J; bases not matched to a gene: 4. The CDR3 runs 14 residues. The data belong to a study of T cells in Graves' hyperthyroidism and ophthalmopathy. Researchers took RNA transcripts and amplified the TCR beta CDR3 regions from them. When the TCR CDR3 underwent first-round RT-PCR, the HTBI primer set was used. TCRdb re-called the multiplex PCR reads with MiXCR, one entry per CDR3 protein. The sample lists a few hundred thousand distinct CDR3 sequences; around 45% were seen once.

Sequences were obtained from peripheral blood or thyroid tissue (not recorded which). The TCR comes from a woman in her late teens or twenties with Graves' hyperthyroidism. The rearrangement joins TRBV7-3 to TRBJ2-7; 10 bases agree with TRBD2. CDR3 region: CASSFLAGVDEQYF. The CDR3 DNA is TGTGCCAGCAGCTTTCTAGCGGGAGTGGACGAGCAGTACTTC.